This T cell receptor (beta chain) appears in the sequencing data of a study of Graves' ophthalmopathy and Graves' hyperthyroidism. Overall study results and limits: Blood also held most thyroid clonotypes expanded above 0.001 frequency.

Hyperthyroidism qualified as stable when ophthalmopathy did not develop within 18 months of follow-up. Exclusion applied to patients with other autoimmune diseases, uncontrolled infections, pregnancy or lactation. The germline V and J ends were trimmed by 5 bases and 1 base, with 11 bases remaining between them. The CDR3 has 14 residues. As to this clonotype: Its cognate antigen is unknown.

Transcripts of RNA were the source for amplifying TCR beta CDR3 regions. First-round RT-PCR with HTBI primers preceded a second-round multiplex PCR. TCRdb redid the calling of the multiplex PCR reads with MiXCR, one entry per CDR3 protein. The top ten clones hold roughly 2.4% of a sample with about 390,000 distinct CDR3 sequences, roughly 17% of them seen once. The sample consisted of peripheral blood. The sequence was collected from an adult woman with stable Graves' hyperthyroidism. The chain carries TRBV12-3 or TRBV12-4 and TRBJ2-5, with D possibly TRBD2 on 6 matching bases. The CDR3 DNA is TGTGCCAGCAGTCGCGGGGACTTCCAAGAGACCCAGTACTTC. It codes for CASSRGDFQETQYF.